This T cell receptor beta chain came from a study of cytomegalovirus exposure and HLA in healthy donors. Study results and limitations: Some TCR beta chains (roughly 160 of them) were listed as cytomegalovirus-associated. There were three CMV-associated chains whose specificity for CMV antigens was confirmed in vitro.

Comments on this clone: Its antigen is not identified.

Data came from immunoSEQ multiplex PCR; TCRdb stores just in-frame clones and leaves some out. The sample has 100,000 to 150,000 clones; roughly nine tenths are singletons. V lost 2 bases to trimming and J lost 3 bases; unmatched junction nucleotides: 8. The CDR3 sequence is 17 residues long. In germline, CDR1 is LGHNT, CDR2 FRNRAP. This TCR came from a woman aged 18-29 years in good health and CMV-seronegative. Sequencing was done on a sample of PBMCs. The genes are TRBV12-5 and TRBJ2-7; 12 bases agree with TRBD2. The CDR3 protein is CASGLTPGLAGLYEQYF. The CDR3, as DNA: TGTGCTAGTGGTTTGACTCCAGGACTAGCGGGACTCTACGAGCAGTACTTC.